One sample yielded the 19 T cell receptor beta chains listed below, sequenced in a study of blood T cell repertoires in COVID-19. Assay used: immunoSEQ multiplex PCR; TCRdb lists only in-frame clones, some missing. Of fewer than 350,000 clones in the sample, roughly 90% were seen once. Material for sequencing was peripheral blood. The source of these receptors is a woman aged 25-40 years with COVID-19, enrolled during active disease.

V gene TRBV19 combines with J gene TRBJ2-1, with D possibly being TRBD2 (5 bases). This CDR3 is 16 amino acids long. CDR1 is LNHDA, CDR2 SQIVND, per germline (reference sequence). The ends were cut back, 6 bases at V and 0 bases at J, with 15 bases in the middle. In nucleotides, the CDR3 is TGTGCCAGTAGGCCTACCCTAGCAGGCTCCTACAATGAGCAGTTCTTC. Its translation is CASRPTLAGSYNEQFF. The whole variable domain, remainder taken from reference TRBV19 and TRBJ2-1, is DGGITQSPKYLFRKEGQNVTLSCEQNLNHDAMYWYRQDPGQGLRLIYYSQIVNDFQKGDIAEGYSVSREKKESFPLTVTSAQKNPTAFYLCASRPTLAGSYNEQFFGPGTRLTVL.

V usage is TRBV4-1 and J usage is TRBJ2-2, with 11 bases aligning to TRBD2. The CDR3 is made up of 15 amino acids. CDR1 is MGHRA, CDR2 YSYEKL, per germline. The trim removed 3 bases at V and 7 bases at J, leaving 4 bases unmatched. CDR3: CASSQQLAGVGELFF. CDR3 DNA: TGCGCCAGCAGCCAGCAACTAGCGGGAGTCGGGGAGCTGTTTTTT.

This clone was detected once. The rearrangement joins TRBV24-1 to TRBJ2-7; 8 positions agree with TRBD1. Germline V CDR1 and CDR2: KGHDR, SFDVKD. The CDR3 spans 13 residues. The J segment lost 3 bases and the V segment lost 3 bases, leaving 0 bases of the junction unmatched. CDR3 DNA sequence: TGTGCCACCAGTGATACAGGGGGCTACGAGCAGTACTTC. Protein sequence: CATSDTGGYEQYF.

This chain joins TRBV7-9 and TRBJ2-7; possibly TRBD2 for D (5 bases). The V end was cut by 8 bases, the J end by 1 base, with 6 bases between. In germline, CDR1 is SEHNR, CDR2 FQNEAQ (reference sequence). This CDR3 spans 11 amino acids. The DNA of the CDR3 is TGTGCCAGCGCGGGTTCCTACGAGCAGTACTTC. Translation gives CASAGSYEQYF. Full variable domain (outside the CDR3, taken from reference TRBV7-9 and TRBJ2-7): DTGVSQNPRHKITKRGQNVTFRCDPISEHNRLYWYRQTLGQGPEFLTYFQNEAQLEKSRLLSDRFSAERPKGSFSTLEIQRTEQGDSAMYLCASAGSYEQYFGPGTRLTVT.

This CDR3 reads CASRAGVDGELFF. CDR3 DNA: TGTGCCAGCAGGGCGGGAGTTGACGGGGAGCTGTTTTTT. This rearrangement joins TRBV28 to TRBJ2-2, with 7 bases lining up with TRBD2. V gave up 6 bases and J gave up 7 bases; unmatched junction bases: 5. The CDR3 spans 13 residues. Germline V CDR1 and CDR2: MDHEN, SYDVKM.

The V gene is TRBV30, the J gene TRBJ1-6; unclear D gene. The CDR3 spans 13 residues. V gave up 3 bases and J gave up 0 bases, with 3 bases separating them. Germline CDR1 and CDR2: GTSNPN and SVGIG (reference sequence). CDR3 in DNA: TGTGCCTGGAGGAGCTCCTATAATTCACCCCTCCACTTT. Protein: CAWRSSYNSPLHF. Combining the CDR3 with reference TRBV30 and TRBJ1-6 gives the whole variable domain SQTIHQWPATLVQPVGSPLSLECTVEGTSNPNLYWYRQAAGRGLQLLFYSVGIGQISSEVPQNLSASRPQDRQFILSSKKLLLSDSGFYLCAWRSSYNSPLHFGNGTRLTVT.

This clone was detected many times. The chain joins TRBV5-1 to TRBJ2-2; 10 nucleotides line up with TRBD2. V lost 4 bases to trimming and J lost 6 bases; unmatched junction nucleotides: 6. Germline CDR1 and CDR2: SGHRS and YFSETQ. The CDR3 totals 15 residues. CDR3 nucleotides: TGCGCCAGCAGCCAAGCGGGAGGGCCCGCCGGGGAGCTGTTTTTT. Translation gives CASSQAGGPAGELFF.

This clone was detected only a few times. J is TRBJ1-4 and V is TRBV21-1; the table's D call TRBD1 went unverified against the DNA. TRBV21-1 is a known pseudogene. This CDR3 has 17 amino acids. CDR3 in amino acids: CASSRPLDPGHNEKLFF. The CDR3 region has the DNA TGTGCCAGCAGCAGGCCGTTGGACCCGGGACATAATGAAAAACTGTTTTTT.

The chain joins TRBV4-1 to TRBJ2-1, with 7 bases identical to TRBD2. Germline V CDR1 and CDR2: MGHRA, YSYEKL. The trim removed 5 bases at V and 9 bases at J, leaving 13 bases unmatched. This CDR3 is 15 amino acids long. For the CDR3, the DNA is TGCGCCAGCAGCGTCAGGGCTAGCGGATGGGGTGAGCAGTTCTTC. Amino acids: CASSVRASGWGEQFF.

The chain links TRBV6-4 to TRBJ2-3; 10 positions agree with TRBD2. Germline-derived CDR1 and CDR2 are MRHNA and SNTAGT. The CDR3 has 15 amino acids. V shed 2 bases and J 2 bases; nucleotides not matched to a gene: 1. The DNA for the CDR3 is TGTGCCAGCAGTGACAGCGGGAGGGCCACAGATACGCAGTATTTT. It specifies CASSDSGRATDTQYF.

Notes on this clone: The sample holds other DNA sequences that translate to the same CDR3. The J gene is TRBJ2-2, the V gene TRBV10-1; TRBD1 aligns across 7 bases. V was clipped by 9 bases and J by 4 bases; unmatched bases: 5. CDR3 length: 13 residues. Per the germline V gene, CDR1 is WNHNN and CDR2 is SYGVQD (reference sequence). The DNA for the CDR3 is TGCGCCAGTGACAGGGTTGGCACCGGGGAGCTGTTTTTT. It translates to CASDRVGTGELFF.

This chain connects TRBV20-1 to TRBJ2-3, with a weak D call TRBD1 (5 bases). This CDR3 has 14 residues. CDR1 and CDR2 from the germline V gene are DFQATT and SNEGSKA (reference sequence). Trimming removed 3 bases at V and 0 bases at J, with 10 bases between. The CDR3 loop reads CSASQGGSTDTQYF. The CDR3 DNA sequence: TGCAGTGCTAGTCAGGGTGGGAGCACAGATACGCAGTATTTT.

The chain employs TRBV15 and TRBJ1-2; 7 positions agree with TRBD1. CDR1 is LNHNV, CDR2 YYDKDF, per germline (reference sequence). V lost 3 bases and J lost 3; bases outside the gene matches: 4. The CDR3 loop spans 14 amino acids. The CDR3 DNA reads TGTGCCACCAGCAGTAAGGGGGCCTACTATGGCTACACCTTC. This encodes CATSSKGAYYGYTF.

The table lists this clone with a few counts. The rearrangement links TRBV2 to TRBJ2-7; TRBD1 matches 7 bases. V lost 4 bases to trimming and J lost 5 bases; unmatched junction nucleotides: 11. Per the germline V gene, CDR1 is SNHLY and CDR2 is FYNNEI. The CDR3 consists of 15 residues. The DNA for the CDR3 is TGTGCCAGCAGTGGAGTGCCGGACAGGATCAACGAGCAGTACTTC. Residues: CASSGVPDRINEQYF.

The chain is built from TRBV10-1 and TRBJ2-3; no reliable D call. The CDR3 has 13 residues. CDR1 is WNHNN, CDR2 SYGVQD, per germline (reference sequence). V gave up 3 bases and J gave up 2 bases, with 6 bases separating them. The CDR3 sequence: CASSDTDTDTQYF. DNA of the CDR3: TGCGCCAGCAGTGATACAGACACAGATACGCAGTATTTT.

The chain links TRBV28 to TRBJ1-1; D may be TRBD1 (6 bases). The CDR3 is made up of 14 amino acids. Trimming removed 3 bases from V and 3 bases from J, with 11 bases in between. Germline V gives CDR1 MDHEN, CDR2 SYDVKM. In DNA, the CDR3 is TGTGCCAGCAGTTTCTCGGACAGATACACTGAAGCTTTCTTT. It codes for CASSFSDRYTEAFF.

This chain connects TRBV6-2 or TRBV6-3 to TRBJ1-1; D unclear. Deletions cut 5 bases from V and 4 bases from J, with 17 bases between. Germline V gene sequence: CDR1 MNHEY, CDR2 SVGEGT. The CDR3 is made up of 15 amino acids. The DNA for the CDR3 is TGTGCCAGCAGTACTCGACCGGAGGTAGGCACTGAAGCTTTCTTT. Its protein product is CASSTRPEVGTEAFF.

The J gene is TRBJ1-1, the V gene TRBV7-9; the match to TRBD1 covers 7 bases. V shed 7 bases and J 3 bases; nucleotides not matched to a gene: 8. The germline V gene has CDR1 SEHNR and CDR2 FQNEAQ (reference sequence). The length of the CDR3 is 14 residues. The CDR3: CASIIHQGDTEAFF. CDR3 bases: TGTGCCAGCATCATACACCAGGGGGACACTGAAGCTTTCTTT.

The genes are TRBV27 and TRBJ2-7; 9 bases match TRBD1. Trimming cost V 6 bases and J 2 bases; bases outside gene matches: 8. The V gene's germline CDR1 is MNHEY and CDR2 SMNVEV (reference sequence). The CDR3 runs 15 residues. The CDR3 DNA reads as TGTGCCAGCAGCAAAGTGGGGACAGGGCCCTACGAGCAGTACTTC. Translating gives CASSKVGTGPYEQYF.